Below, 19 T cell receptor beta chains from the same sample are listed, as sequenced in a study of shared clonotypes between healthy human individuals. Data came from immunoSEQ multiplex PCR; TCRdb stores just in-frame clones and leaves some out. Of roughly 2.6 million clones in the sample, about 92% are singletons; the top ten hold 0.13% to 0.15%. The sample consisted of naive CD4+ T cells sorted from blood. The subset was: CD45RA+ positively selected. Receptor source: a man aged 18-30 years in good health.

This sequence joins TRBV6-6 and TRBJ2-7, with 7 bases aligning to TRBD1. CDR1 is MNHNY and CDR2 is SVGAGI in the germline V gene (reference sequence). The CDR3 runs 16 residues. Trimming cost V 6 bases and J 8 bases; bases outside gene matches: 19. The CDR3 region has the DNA TGTGCCAGCAGCTACGGGGCACAGGGGCCCCTCTCCCAGCAGTACTTC. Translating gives CASSYGAQGPLSQQYF.

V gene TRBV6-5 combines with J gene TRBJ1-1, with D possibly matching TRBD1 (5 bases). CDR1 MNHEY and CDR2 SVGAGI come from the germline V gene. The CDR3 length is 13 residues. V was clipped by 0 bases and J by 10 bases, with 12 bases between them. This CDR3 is CASSYSQGSRAFF. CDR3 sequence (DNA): TGTGCCAGCAGTTACTCGCAGGGCTCCCGAGCTTTCTTT.

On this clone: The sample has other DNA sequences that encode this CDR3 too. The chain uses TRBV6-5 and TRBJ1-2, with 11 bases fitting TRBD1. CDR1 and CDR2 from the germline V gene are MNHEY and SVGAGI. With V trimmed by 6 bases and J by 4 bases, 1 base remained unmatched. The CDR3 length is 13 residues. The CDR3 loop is CASRGQGGYGYTF. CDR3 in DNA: TGTGCCAGCAGGGGACAGGGGGGCTATGGCTACACCTTC.

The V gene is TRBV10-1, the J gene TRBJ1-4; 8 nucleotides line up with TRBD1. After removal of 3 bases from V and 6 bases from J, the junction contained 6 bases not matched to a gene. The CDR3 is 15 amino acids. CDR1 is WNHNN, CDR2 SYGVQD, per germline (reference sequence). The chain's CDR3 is CASSDSGTGDEKLFF. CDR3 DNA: TGCGCCAGCAGTGACTCCGGGACAGGCGATGAAAAACTGTTTTTT.

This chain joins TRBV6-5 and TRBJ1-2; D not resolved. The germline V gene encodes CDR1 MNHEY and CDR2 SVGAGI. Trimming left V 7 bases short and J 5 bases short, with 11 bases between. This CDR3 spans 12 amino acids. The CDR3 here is CASNGAEYGYTF. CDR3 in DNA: TGTGCCAGCAACGGCGCCGAGTATGGCTACACCTTC.

The CDR3 DNA is TGTGCCAGCAGCCGAAATGGAAACACCATATATTTT. Amino acids: CASSRNGNTIYF. V and J are TRBV6-1 and TRBJ1-3; unclear D gene. Germline CDR1 and CDR2: MNHNS and SASEGT. Trimming stripped 6 bases from V and 3 bases from J, with 6 bases between. CDR3 length: 12 residues.

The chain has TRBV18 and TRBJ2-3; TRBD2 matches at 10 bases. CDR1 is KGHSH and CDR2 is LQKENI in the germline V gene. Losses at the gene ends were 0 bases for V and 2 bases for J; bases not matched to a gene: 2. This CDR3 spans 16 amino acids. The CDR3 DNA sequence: TGTGCCAGCTCACCACCTACTAGCGGGGCCACAGATACGCAGTATTTT. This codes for CASSPPTSGATDTQYF. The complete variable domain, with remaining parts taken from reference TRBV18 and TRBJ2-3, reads NAGVMQNPRHLVRRRGQEARLRCSPMKGHSHVYWYRQLPEEGLKFMVYLQKENIIDESGMPKERFSAEFPKEGPSILRIQQVVRGDSAAYFCASSPPTSGATDTQYFGPGTRLTVL.

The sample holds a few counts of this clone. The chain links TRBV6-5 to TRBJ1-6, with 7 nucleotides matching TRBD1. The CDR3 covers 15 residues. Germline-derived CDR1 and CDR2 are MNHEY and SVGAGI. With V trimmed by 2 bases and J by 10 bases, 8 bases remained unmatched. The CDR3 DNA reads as TGTGCCAGCAGTTACGCCTACAGGGGTCACTCACCCCTCCACTTT. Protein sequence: CASSYAYRGHSPLHF.

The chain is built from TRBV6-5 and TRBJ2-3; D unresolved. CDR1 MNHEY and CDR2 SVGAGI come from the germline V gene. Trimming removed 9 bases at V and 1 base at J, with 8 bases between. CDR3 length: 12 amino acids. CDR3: CARNCCTDTQYF. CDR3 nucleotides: TGTGCCAGGAACTGCTGCACAGATACGCAGTATTTT.

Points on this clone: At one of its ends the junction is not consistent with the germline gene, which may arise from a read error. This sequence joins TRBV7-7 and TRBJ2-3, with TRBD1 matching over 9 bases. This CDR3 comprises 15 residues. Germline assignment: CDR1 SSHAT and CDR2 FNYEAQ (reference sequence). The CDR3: CASSLGTGLTDTQYF. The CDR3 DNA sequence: TGTGCTAGCAGCTTAGGGACAGGGCTTACAGATACGCAGTATTTT.

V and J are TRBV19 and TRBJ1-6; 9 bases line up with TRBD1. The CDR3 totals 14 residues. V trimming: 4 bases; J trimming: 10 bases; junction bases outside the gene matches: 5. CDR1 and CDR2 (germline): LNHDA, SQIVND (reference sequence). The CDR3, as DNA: TGTGCCAGTAGTAACCGGGACAGGGCGTCACCCCTCCACTTT. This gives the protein CASSNRDRASPLHF.

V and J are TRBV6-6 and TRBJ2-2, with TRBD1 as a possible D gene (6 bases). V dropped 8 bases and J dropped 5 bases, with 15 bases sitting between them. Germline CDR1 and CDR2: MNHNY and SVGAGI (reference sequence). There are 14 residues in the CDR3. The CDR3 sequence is CASVDRWGTGELFF. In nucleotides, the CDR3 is TGTGCCAGCGTAGACAGGTGGGGGACCGGGGAGCTGTTTTTT.

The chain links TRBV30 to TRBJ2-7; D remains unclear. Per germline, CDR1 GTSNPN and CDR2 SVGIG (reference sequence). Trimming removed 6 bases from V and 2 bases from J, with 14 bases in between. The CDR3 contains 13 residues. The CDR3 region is CACARVGTYEQYF. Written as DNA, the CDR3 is TGTGCCTGCGCCCGCGTGGGGACCTACGAGCAGTACTTC.

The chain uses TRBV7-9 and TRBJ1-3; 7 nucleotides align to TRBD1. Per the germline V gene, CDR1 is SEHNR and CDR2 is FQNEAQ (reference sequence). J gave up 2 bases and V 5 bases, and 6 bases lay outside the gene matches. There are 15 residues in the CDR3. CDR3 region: CASSPGQAPGNTIYF. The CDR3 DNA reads TGTGCCAGCAGCCCAGGACAGGCCCCTGGAAACACCATATATTTT.

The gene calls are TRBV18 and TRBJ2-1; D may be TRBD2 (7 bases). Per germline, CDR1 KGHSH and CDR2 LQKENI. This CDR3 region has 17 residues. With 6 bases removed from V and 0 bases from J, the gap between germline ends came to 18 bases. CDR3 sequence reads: CASSRTGGGSSYNEQFF. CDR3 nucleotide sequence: TGTGCCAGCTCTCGCACGGGGGGCGGGAGCTCCTACAATGAGCAGTTCTTC.

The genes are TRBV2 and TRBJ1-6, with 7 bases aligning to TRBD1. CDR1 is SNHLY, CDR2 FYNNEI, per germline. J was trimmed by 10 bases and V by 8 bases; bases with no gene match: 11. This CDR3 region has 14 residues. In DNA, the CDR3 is TGTGCCAGCGACAGGGACGGCGGGGGGTCACCCCTCCACTTT. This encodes CASDRDGGGSPLHF.

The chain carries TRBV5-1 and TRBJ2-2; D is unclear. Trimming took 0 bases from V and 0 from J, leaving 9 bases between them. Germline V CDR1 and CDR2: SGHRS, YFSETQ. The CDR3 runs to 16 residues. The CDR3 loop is CASSLATHPNTGELFF. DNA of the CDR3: TGCGCCAGCAGCTTGGCGACACACCCGAACACCGGGGAGCTGTTTTTT.

CDR3 region: CASSYEGLNTEAFF. CDR3 bases: TGTGCCAGCAGTTACGAAGGATTGAACACTGAAGCTTTCTTT. The chain has TRBV6-5 and TRBJ1-1; D not resolved. The CDR3 covers 14 residues. V lost 2 bases and J 0 bases, leaving 7 bases between the germline ends. Germline V gene data show CDR1 as MNHEY and CDR2 as SVGAGI.

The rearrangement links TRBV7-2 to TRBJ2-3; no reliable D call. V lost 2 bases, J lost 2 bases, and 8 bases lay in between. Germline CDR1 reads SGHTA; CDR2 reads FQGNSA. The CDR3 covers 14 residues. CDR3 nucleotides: TGTGCCAGCAGCTTACTGGGCCACACAGATACGCAGTATTTT. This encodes CASSLLGHTDTQYF.